This T cell receptor (beta chain) is from a study of T cell repertoires in cytomegalovirus infection. Study context: CMV infection and matching HLA type were both indicated by public TCR beta signatures. Study-level points and caveats: HLA-C-restricted CMV clonotypes gave the most frequent clonotype in two of eight donors.

TCRdb recomputed calls from the reads with MiXCR, one row per CDR3 protein. In the table there are about 180,000 distinct CDR3 sequences, about a sixth of which are singletons. As regards this clonotype: Its specificity is unknown.

The CDR3 sequence is 15 residues long. The germline CDR1 and CDR2 sequences are MGHRA and YSYEKL. V was pared by 6 bases and J by 0 bases, with 8 bases of the junction left unmatched. The genes are TRBV4-1 and TRBJ2-7, with 7 bases that match TRBD1. Specimen: CD8+ T cells from PBMCs. The receptor comes from a human donor in good health (CMV status not recorded). Some clones in this sample may be carry-over from other donors' samples. The CDR3 sequence is CASSHRRDSSYEQYF. CDR3 nucleotide sequence: TGCGCCAGCAGTCATAGACGGGACAGCTCCTACGAGCAGTACTTC.